The sequence of this T cell receptor beta chain was determined in a study of blood T cell repertoires in COVID-19. This CDR3 contains 18 residues. Deletions cut 5 bases from V and 3 bases from J, with 22 bases between. CDR1 is SGHNT and CDR2 is YENEEA in the germline V gene. This clone was counted between two and nine times. Sequenced by immunoSEQ multiplex PCR; TCRdb stores in-frame clones only, minus some. The profile covers over 100,000 clones, with 70% to 85% appearing a single time and about 5% taken by the ten largest. Sequenced sample: peripheral blood. The receptor was derived from an older woman with acute or convalescent COVID-19. The chain is built from TRBV11-3 and TRBJ2-2; the D gene is possibly TRBD2 (6 bases). CDR3 in DNA: TGTGCCAGCAGCGTTCTCGGCTGGCGGCGGGAAGACACCGGGGAGCTGTTTTTT. This encodes CASSVLGWRREDTGELFF. Full variable domain (missing parts from reference TRBV11-3 and TRBJ2-2): EAGVVQSPRYKIIEKKQPVAFWCNPISGHNTLYWYLQNLGQGPELLIRYENEEAVDDSQLPKDRFSAERLKGVDSTLKIQPAELGDSAVYLCASSVLGWRREDTGELFFGEGSRLTVL.